These T cell receptor beta chains were read from a single sample in a study of blood T cell repertoires in COVID-19. This table comes from immunoSEQ multiplex PCR, and its TCRdb copy is limited to in-frame clones, with some not included. The data show tens of thousands of clones, roughly nine tenths seen once. Sequenced sample: peripheral blood. These receptors came from a human donor with acute or convalescent COVID-19. The donor label of this sample is uncertain. Both conserved end residues are part of each CDR3. D genes are given only for firm matches. Some rows have no size entry. The others give once, few or many, or a class for an expanded clone.

>TRBV7-3|TRBJ2-5|-|TRBD1
TGTGCCAGCAGCTTATCCCCCGACAGGGTGAAGACCCAGTACTTC
CASSLSPDRVKTQYF
>TRBV6-1|TRBJ1-1|-|-
TGTGCCAGCAGTGAAAGTCTCAGGGGCGCTGAAGCTTTCTTT
CASSESLRGAEAFF
>TRBV10-3|TRBJ2-1|-|-
TGTGCCATCAGTGAAACGACAGACAATGAGCAGTTCTTC
CAISETTDNEQFF
>TRBV5-1|TRBJ2-3|-|-
TGCGCCAGCAGCGCCGGGACTCTCCCTTCCACAGATACGCAGTATTTT
CASSAGTLPSTDTQYF
>TRBV28|TRBJ1-2|-|-
TGTGCCAGCAGTTTGAGATCGCGTAACTATGGCTACACCTTC
CASSLRSRNYGYTF
>TRBV7-3|TRBJ1-1|-|-
TGTGCCAGCAGCTTAGGGAGCCTGGGCACTGAAGCTTTCTTT
CASSLGSLGTEAFF
>TRBV5-8|TRBJ2-1|-|TRBD2
TGTGCCAGCAGCTTTTTAGCGGGAGTTAGTAATGAGCAGTTCTTC
CASSFLAGVSNEQFF
>TRBV7-8|TRBJ1-6|few|-
TGTGCCAGCAGCTTAGTACAGGGTAATTCACCCCTCCACTTT
CASSLVQGNSPLHF
>TRBV6-5|TRBJ1-6|-|TRBD1
TGTGCCAGCAATGGCGGACAGGTAGTCGTCTCACCCCTCCACTTT
CASNGGQVVVSPLHF
>TRBV25-1|TRBJ2-3|-|-
TGTGCCAGCAGTGAACTAGGCGGGAACACAGATACGCAGTATTTT
CASSELGGNTDTQYF
>TRBV7-9|TRBJ1-6|-|TRBD1
TGTGCCAGCAGCCTTTCGACAGGGGGGAGTAATTCACCCCTCCACTTT
CASSLSTGGSNSPLHF
>TRBV18|TRBJ2-1|-|-
TGTGCCAGCTCACCGAGCTCCTACAATGAGCAGTTCTTC
CASSPSSYNEQFF
>TRBV27|TRBJ2-6|-|TRBD2
TGTGCCAGCAGGACTTGGGGAGGGGCGGAAGGGGCCAACGTCCTGACTTTC
CASRTWGGAEGANVLTF
>TRBV6-5|TRBJ1-5|-|-
TGTGCCAGCAGTCGACAGGAGAATCAGCCCCAGCATTTT
CASSRQENQPQHF
>TRBV5-4|TRBJ2-2|-|TRBD2
TGTGCCAGCAGCTTCCCGGGACTAGCGGGAGGGGCGGGGGAGCTGTTTTTT
CASSFPGLAGGAGELFF
>TRBV4-1|TRBJ1-4|-|TRBD1
TGCGCCAGCAGCCGGGACAGGGGGCTTGGGAAACTGTTTTTT
CASSRDRGLGKLFF
>TRBV5-1|TRBJ1-2|-|TRBD1
TGCGCCAGCAGCTTAGATCCGACAGGGAGCAGGGAAGGCTACACCTTC
CASSLDPTGSREGYTF
>TRBV6-5|TRBJ2-3|-|TRBD1
TGTGCCAGCAGTTTATACAGGGGGGATACGCAGTATTTT
CASSLYRGDTQYF
>TRBV3-1/TRBV3-2|TRBJ1-6|-|-
TGTGCCAGCAGCCAAGACGAGGATTCACCCCTCCACTTT
CASSQDEDSPLHF
>TRBV29-1|TRBJ2-7|-|-
TGCAGCGCCCTAGCGCCAAGCTCCTACGAGCAGTACTTC
CSALAPSSYEQYF
>TRBV30|TRBJ1-6|-|TRBD1
TGTGCCTGGAGTGGGGACAGGGGAGGTTCACCCCTCCACTTT
CAWSGDRGGSPLHF
>TRBV10-3|TRBJ2-1|-|TRBD2
TGTGCCATCAGTGCCCCGAGGCTAGCGGGCTCCTACAATGAGCAGTTCTTC
CAISAPRLAGSYNEQFF
>TRBV27|TRBJ1-2|-|-
TGTGCCAGCAGTTTAGTCGGTTCCCATGGCTACACCTTC
CASSLVGSHGYTF
>TRBV3-1/TRBV3-2|TRBJ2-1|-|-
TGTGCCAGCAGCCTAGACACTCTAGTAAGGAATGAGCAGTTCTTC
CASSLDTLVRNEQFF
>TRBV19|TRBJ2-6|-|-
TGTGCCAGTAGTCTTCGGGTTGGGGCCAACGTCCTGACTTTC
CASSLRVGANVLTF
>TRBV5-1|TRBJ2-7|-|TRBD1
TGCGCCAGCAGCTTGAGGCAGGGGGACTACGAGCAGTACTTC
CASSLRQGDYEQYF
>TRBV19|TRBJ1-4|-|-
TGTGCCAGTAGTATTCGGAGTAATGAAAAACTGTTTTTT
CASSIRSNEKLFF
>TRBV28|TRBJ1-6|-|-
TGTGCCAGCAGTCCAGAGGCAGGGAATAATTCACCCCTCCACTTT
CASSPEAGNNSPLHF
>TRBV28|TRBJ2-2|-|TRBD1
TGTGCCAGCAGTTTATTGACAGGGGGGCGCACCGGGGAGCTGTTTTTT
CASSLLTGGRTGELFF
>TRBV11-2|TRBJ2-5|-|TRBD1
TGTGCCAGCAGCCGGGACAGGGAGGGGACCCAGTACTTC
CASSRDREGTQYF
>TRBV7-2|TRBJ2-1|-|-
TGTGCCAGCACCCTGGACAGAGCGTCCTACAATGAGCAGTTCTTC
CASTLDRASYNEQFF
>TRBV7-2|TRBJ2-2|once|-
TGTGCCAGCAGCTTGAGGTTTCATTCTCCCAACACCCCCGGGGAGCTGTTTTTT
CASSLRFHSPNTPGELFF
>TRBV5-1|TRBJ1-2|-|TRBD1
TGCGCCAGCAGCCCGACAGGGGACTATGGCTACACCTTC
CASSPTGDYGYTF
>TRBV9|TRBJ2-1|-|TRBD1
TGTGCCAGCAGCGCCGACAGGGGTTCCTACAATGAGCAGTTCTTC
CASSADRGSYNEQFF
>TRBV19|TRBJ1-2|few|TRBD1
TGTGCCAGTAGTATCACCGGGACAGCTGGTTACACCTTC
CASSITGTAGYTF
>TRBV5-1|TRBJ1-1|-|-
TGCGCCAGCAGCTCCGAACAGGGATACGGCACTGAAGCTTTCTTT
CASSSEQGYGTEAFF
>TRBV11-3|TRBJ2-3|-|TRBD2
TGTGCCAGCAGCTTAGGCCTTTTAGCGGGGGAAAGCACAGATACGCAGTATTTT
CASSLGLLAGESTDTQYF
>TRBV11-2|TRBJ2-1|-|TRBD2
TGTGCCAGCAGCTTTAGCGGGAGGGAAGTGGGTGAGCAGTTCTTC
CASSFSGREVGEQFF
>TRBV6-6|TRBJ2-5|-|-
TGTGCCAGCAGCTCCCTAGCGTGGGAGACCCAGTACTTC
CASSSLAWETQYF
>TRBV7-2|TRBJ2-3|-|TRBD1
TGTGCCAGCAGATCAGGACAGGGAAGGAGCGCAGATACGCAGTATTTT
CASRSGQGRSADTQYF
>TRBV20-1|TRBJ2-1|-|-
TGCAGTGCTAGTGACGGGAACTACAATGAGCAGTTCTTC
CSASDGNYNEQFF
>TRBV10-2|TRBJ2-5|-|TRBD2
TGCGCCAGCAGTGACTGGAGCGGGGGGGCAGGAGAGACCCAGTACTTC
CASSDWSGGAGETQYF
>TRBV5-1|TRBJ1-2|-|-
TGCGCCAGCAGCTTGGCGGGGGTTTCTCCTGGCTACACCTTC
CASSLAGVSPGYTF
>TRBV20-1|TRBJ2-1|once|-
TGCAGTGCTAGTAATCCCGTATACAATGAGCAGTTCTTC
CSASNPVYNEQFF
>TRBV7-3|TRBJ2-7|-|TRBD1
TGTGCCAGCAGCGTAGGGACAGGGGACGAGCAGTACTTC
CASSVGTGDEQYF
>TRBV9|TRBJ2-2|-|-
TGTGCCAGCAGCGTAGTGAGGGAAACCGGGGAGCTGTTTTTT
CASSVVRETGELFF
>TRBV18|TRBJ2-1|-|TRBD1
TGTGCCAGCTCACCAGTGCCCGGGACAGGATACAATGAGCAGTTCTTC
CASSPVPGTGYNEQFF
>TRBV6-4|TRBJ1-5|-|TRBD1
TGTGCCAGCACCCCACAGGGGGGCAATCAGCCCCAGCATTTT
CASTPQGGNQPQHF
>TRBV28|TRBJ1-1|-|TRBD1
TGTGCCAGCAGTGACAGGGTACAAGCTTTCTTT
CASSDRVQAFF
>TRBV25-1|TRBJ1-5|-|-
TGTGCCAGCAGTGAATATGGAGGGGACCCCAATCAGCCCCAGCATTTT
CASSEYGGDPNQPQHF
>TRBV23-1|TRBJ2-1|-|-
TGCGCCAGCACTCCGACTAGAGGCTCCTACAATGAGCAGTTCTTC
CASTPTRGSYNEQFF
>TRBV5-1|TRBJ2-1|once|TRBD2
TGCGCCAGCAGCTTGGACTCGGGACTAGCGCACAATGAGCAGTTCTTC
CASSLDSGLAHNEQFF
>TRBV6-1|TRBJ2-1|-|-
TGTGCCAGCAGTGAAGTGGCGGGGTCCTACAATGAGCAGTTCTTC
CASSEVAGSYNEQFF
>TRBV3-1/TRBV3-2|TRBJ1-2|-|TRBD1
TGTGCCAGCAGCCAACGGGACAGGGGAACCACCTTC
CASSQRDRGTTF
>TRBV7-8|TRBJ2-5|once|TRBD2
TGTGCCAGCAGCGCCCGACTAGCGGGGTTCCAAGAGACCCAGTACTTC
CASSARLAGFQETQYF
>TRBV5-6|TRBJ1-2|-|TRBD1
TGTGCCAGCAGCTGGGACAGAACTAACTATGGCTACACCTTC
CASSWDRTNYGYTF
>TRBV28|TRBJ2-2|-|-
TGTGCCAGCAGTTTAGCCGGGACGAACACCGGGGAGCTGTTTTTT
CASSLAGTNTGELFF
>TRBV19|TRBJ2-2|-|-
TGTGCCAGTAGTATACAGGGAAACACCGGGGAGCTGTTTTTT
CASSIQGNTGELFF
>TRBV5-1|TRBJ2-1|-|TRBD2
TGCGCCAGCAGCCCGACAGCGGGAGGGTACAATGAGCAGTTCTTC
CASSPTAGGYNEQFF